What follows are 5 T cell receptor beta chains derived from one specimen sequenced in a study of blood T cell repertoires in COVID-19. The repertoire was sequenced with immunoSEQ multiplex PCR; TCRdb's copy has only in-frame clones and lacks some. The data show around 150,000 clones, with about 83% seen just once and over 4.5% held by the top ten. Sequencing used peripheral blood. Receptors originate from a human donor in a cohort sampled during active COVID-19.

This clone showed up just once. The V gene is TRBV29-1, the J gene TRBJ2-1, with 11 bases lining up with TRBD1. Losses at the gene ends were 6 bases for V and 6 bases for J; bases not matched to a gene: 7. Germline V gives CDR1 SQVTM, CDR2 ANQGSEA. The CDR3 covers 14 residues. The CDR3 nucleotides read TGCAGCGTCCTCCCGGGACAGGGGGTCAATGAGCAGTTCTTC. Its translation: CSVLPGQGVNEQFF.

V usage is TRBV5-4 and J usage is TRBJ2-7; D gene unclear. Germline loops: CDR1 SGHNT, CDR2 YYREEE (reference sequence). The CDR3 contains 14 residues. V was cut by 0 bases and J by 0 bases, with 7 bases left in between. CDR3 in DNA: TGTGCCAGCAGCTTGGATACATACTCCTACGAGCAGTACTTC. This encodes CASSLDTYSYEQYF.

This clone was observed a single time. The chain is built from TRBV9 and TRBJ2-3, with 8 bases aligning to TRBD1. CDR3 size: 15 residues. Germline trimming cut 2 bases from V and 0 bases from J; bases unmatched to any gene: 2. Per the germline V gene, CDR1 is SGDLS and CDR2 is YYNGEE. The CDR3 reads CASSVWDRSTDTQYF. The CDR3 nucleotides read TGTGCCAGCAGCGTGTGGGACAGGAGCACAGATACGCAGTATTTT.

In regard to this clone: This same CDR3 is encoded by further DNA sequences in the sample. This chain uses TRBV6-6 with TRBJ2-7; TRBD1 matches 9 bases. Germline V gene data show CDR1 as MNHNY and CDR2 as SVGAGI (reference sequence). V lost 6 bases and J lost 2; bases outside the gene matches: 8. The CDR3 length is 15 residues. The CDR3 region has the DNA TGTGCCAGCAGCTCCGGGACAGGGAAGCCCTACGAGCAGTACTTC. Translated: CASSSGTGKPYEQYF.

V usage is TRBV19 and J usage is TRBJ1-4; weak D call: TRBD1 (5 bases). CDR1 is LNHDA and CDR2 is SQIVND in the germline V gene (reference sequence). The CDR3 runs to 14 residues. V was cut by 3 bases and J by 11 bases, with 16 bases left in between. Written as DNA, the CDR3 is TGTGCCAGTAGTATGGGGCATCCCTGGCGGAAACTGTTTTTT. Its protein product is CASSMGHPWRKLFF.